This TCR beta chain was captured by sequencing in a study of cytotoxic CD8 clonotypes in ibrutinib-treated CLL. About the research overall: On average, about 97,000 productive rearrangements and 255,043 productive templates per sample.

This clone was observed a handful of times. Its antigen is unidentified. Study observations and caveats: On treatment, the uncommon public clonotypes contracted or remained stable.

Assay used: immunoSEQ multiplex PCR; TCRdb lists only in-frame clones, some missing. Here the sample spans approximately 15,000 clones, over 60% being singletons. CDR1 KGHSH and CDR2 LQKENI come from the germline V gene. The CDR3 extends over 13 amino acids. Trimming left V 0 bases short and J 1 base short, with 4 bases between. This sample comprised PBMCs, obtained before ibrutinib treatment. The chain is built from TRBV18 and TRBJ2-7, with unresolved D. The sequence was collected from a human donor with chronic lymphocytic leukemia. The CDR3 bases are TGTGCCAGCTCACCACCCGGGTCCTACGAGCAGTACTTC. It specifies CASSPPGSYEQYF.